This is a list of T cell receptor beta chains from one sample in a study of blood T cell repertoires in COVID-19. Some clones are missing from TCRdb's copy, which holds only in-frame ones; the method was immunoSEQ multiplex PCR. The data show around 250,000 clones, approximately 87% seen once. The material sequenced was peripheral blood. The receptor set was obtained from a man aged 60 to 75 who had recovered from COVID-19. CDR3s include the opening cysteine and the closing phenylalanine or tryptophan. The D gene is left open where the match is weak. Size values are once, few and many counts, or a class for expanded clones, and some rows have none.

-	TRBV28	-	TRBJ1-5	CAIQGYNQPQHF	TGTGCCATCCAGGGTTACAATCAGCCCCAGCATTTT
-	TRBV7-9	-	TRBJ2-1	CASSSSSKAAYNEQFF	TGTGCCAGCAGCTCCTCTAGCAAAGCTGCCTACAATGAGCAGTTCTTC
TRBD1	TRBV29-1	once	TRBJ1-3	CSVGTAVNTIYF	TGCAGCGTCGGGACAGCAGTAAACACCATATATTTT
-	TRBV5-1	-	TRBJ1-5	CASSPRGGVNQPQHF	TGCGCCAGCAGCCCCCGGGGGGGGGTTAATCAGCCCCAGCATTTT
-	TRBV4-1	-	TRBJ2-1	CASSQVTDRYNEQFF	TGCGCCAGCAGCCAAGTAACAGATAGGTACAATGAGCAGTTCTTC
TRBD1	TRBV4-1	-	TRBJ1-3	CASSPGQGAHRSGNTIYF	TGCGCCAGCAGCCCTGGACAGGGGGCCCACCGCTCTGGAAACACCATATATTTT
-	TRBV28	-	TRBJ1-6	CASSLWGGLANTLHF	TGTGCCAGCAGTTTATGGGGGGGACTTGCAAACACCCTCCACTTT
-	TRBV19	-	TRBJ1-4	CASSLEPSTNEKLFF	TGTGCCAGTAGTCTCGAGCCGTCAACTAATGAAAAACTGTTTTTT
TRBD1	TRBV19	-	TRBJ2-2	CATKDRGIGELFF	TGTGCCACTAAAGACAGGGGTATCGGGGAGCTGTTTTTT
-	TRBV7-9	once	TRBJ2-1	CASSLSLRGNEQFF	TGTGCCAGCAGCTTAAGCCTTAGGGGCAATGAGCAGTTCTTC
TRBD2	TRBV24-1	-	TRBJ2-1	CATSGNGLAGKNEQFF	TGTGCCACCAGTGGGAACGGACTAGCGGGGAAGAATGAGCAGTTCTTC
TRBD2	TRBV7-8	-	TRBJ2-1	CASSSRTSGGLEQFF	TGTGCCAGCAGCTCTCGGACTAGCGGGGGCCTCGAGCAGTTCTTC
TRBD2	TRBV5-1	once	TRBJ2-1	CASSPVGAGGPGEQFF	TGCGCCAGCAGCCCTGTTGGGGCGGGGGGTCCAGGGGAGCAGTTCTTC
TRBD2	TRBV15	-	TRBJ2-1	CATSKAGIGYNEQFF	TGTGCCACCAGCAAAGCGGGGATTGGATACAATGAGCAGTTCTTC
-	TRBV6-1	many	TRBJ1-1	CASSESGGYTEAFF	TGTGCCAGCAGTGAAAGCGGGGGCTACACTGAAGCTTTCTTT
TRBD2	TRBV2	-	TRBJ2-5	CASNLLAPQETQYF	TGTGCCAGCAACCTACTAGCGCCCCAAGAGACCCAGTACTTC
-	TRBV15	-	TRBJ2-7	CATSTRTLSYEQYF	TGTGCCACCAGCACCAGGACACTGTCCTACGAGCAGTACTTC
-	TRBV28	-	TRBJ1-5	CASGAYSNQPQHF	TGTGCCAGTGGGGCGTATAGCAATCAGCCCCAGCATTTT
-	TRBV7-3	-	TRBJ1-2	CASSPQLGGLNYGYTF	TGTGCCAGCAGTCCCCAACTGGGAGGCCTCAACTATGGCTACACCTTC
TRBD2	TRBV7-9	-	TRBJ2-5	CASNRGGFGTQYF	TGTGCCAGCAACCGGGGGGGTTTCGGGACCCAGTACTTC
TRBD2	TRBV27	-	TRBJ2-1	CASSLGLAGGSSYNEQFF	TGTGCCAGCAGTTTAGGGCTAGCGGGGGGGAGCTCCTACAATGAGCAGTTCTTC
-	TRBV3-1/TRBV3-2	-	TRBJ2-1	CASSQERGLTGYNEQFF	TGTGCCAGCAGCCAAGAAAGAGGGCTGACAGGCTACAATGAGCAGTTCTTC
-	TRBV3-1/TRBV3-2	-	TRBJ1-1	CASSQDSRGLGAFF	TGTGCCAGCAGCCAAGATTCAAGGGGGTTGGGAGCTTTCTTT
-	TRBV10-2	-	TRBJ1-3	CASGQQGNTIYF	TGCGCCAGCGGACAACAGGGAAACACCATATATTTT
-	TRBV19	-	TRBJ1-1	CASSTTYLTVNTEAFF	TGTGCCAGTAGTACCACTTACCTGACAGTGAACACTGAAGCTTTCTTT
-	TRBV24-1	-	TRBJ1-2	CATSDPFYGYTF	TGTGCCACCAGTGACCCATTCTATGGCTACACCTTC
TRBD2	TRBV19	-	TRBJ2-2	CASSIRTSGDRELFF	TGTGCCAGTAGTATTAGGACTAGCGGGGACCGGGAGCTGTTTTTT
-	TRBV6-1	-	TRBJ2-2	CASSVNRVVNTGELFF	TGTGCCAGCAGTGTAAACAGGGTAGTGAACACCGGGGAGCTGTTTTTT
TRBD2	TRBV6-5	-	TRBJ2-7	CASRSAASGSYEQYF	TGTGCCAGCAGATCCGCGGCTAGCGGCTCCTACGAGCAGTACTTC
-	TRBV5-1	once	TRBJ2-1	CASSLGNSVNEQFF	TGCGCCAGCAGCTTAGGGAATAGCGTCAATGAGCAGTTCTTC
TRBD1	TRBV2	-	TRBJ1-2	CASSGDRTYGYTF	TGTGCCAGCAGTGGGGACAGAACTTATGGCTACACCTTC
-	TRBV1	-	TRBJ2-7	CTSSPSGATDQYF	TGCACCAGCAGCCCTTCTGGGGCCACAGACCAGTACTTC
TRBD2	TRBV25-1	-	TRBJ2-3	CASSELGLADSTDTQYF	TGTGCCAGCAGTGAACTAGGACTAGCGGATAGCACAGATACGCAGTATTTT
-	TRBV5-5	-	TRBJ1-1	CASSLGSWRMNTEAFF	TGTGCCAGCAGCTTGGGGAGTTGGCGGATGAACACTGAAGCTTTCTTT
-	TRBV7-6	-	TRBJ2-1	CASSLRSAEGSHNEQFF	TGTGCCAGCAGCTTACGATCGGCGGAGGGCAGCCACAATGAGCAGTTCTTC
-	TRBV19	-	TRBJ2-3	CASSWAGLQDTQYF	TGTGCCAGTAGTTGGGCCGGCCTACAGGATACGCAGTATTTT
-	TRBV6-5	-	TRBJ1-6	CASSRTGVMASPLHF	TGTGCCAGCAGCAGAACAGGTGTAATGGCTTCACCCCTCCACTTT
TRBD1	TRBV6-4	-	TRBJ1-2	CASSDVGTGEEYGYTF	TGTGCCAGCAGTGACGTGGGGACAGGGGAGGAGTATGGCTACACCTTC
-	TRBV5-1	-	TRBJ2-7	CASSLGQTIYEQYF	TGCGCCAGCAGCTTGGGACAGACCATCTACGAGCAGTACTTC
-	TRBV7-7	-	TRBJ2-7	CASRPQGCEQYF	TGTGCTAGCAGACCGCAGGGATGCGAGCAGTACTTC
-	TRBV3-1/TRBV3-2	-	TRBJ2-7	CASRGGQGTVVEQYF	TGTGCCAGCAGAGGAGGGCAGGGCACCGTCGTCGAGCAGTACTTC
TRBD1	TRBV9	once	TRBJ1-2	CASSVVEGAIYGYTF	TGTGCCAGCAGCGTAGTAGAGGGGGCGATCTATGGCTACACCTTC
TRBD2	TRBV9	-	TRBJ2-2	CASTAAGLAGGTGELFF	TGTGCCAGCACCGCGGCAGGGTTAGCGGGAGGTACCGGGGAGCTGTTTTTT
-	TRBV7-3	-	TRBJ2-2	CASSLNAGTGRNTGELFF	TGTGCCAGCAGCTTAAATGCCGGAACAGGGAGAAACACCGGGGAGCTGTTTTTT
TRBD1	TRBV5-4	-	TRBJ1-3	CASSPRTGSTIYF	TGTGCCAGCAGCCCAAGGACAGGGAGCACCATATATTTT
TRBD2	TRBV15	-	TRBJ2-5	CATSSLAGLETQYF	TGTGCCACCAGCAGTCTAGCGGGGTTGGAGACCCAGTACTTC